The present TCR beta chain was sequenced within a study of shared clonotypes between healthy human individuals. Across the whole study: Those who served as donors were two women and three men between the ages of 18 and 49.

Selected positively for CCR7 and CD45RO-negative, naive CD8 cells excluded terminally differentiated effector memory CD45RA+ cells. Over several immunoSEQ plates, each subset's genomic DNA was distributed in even portions. Assay used: immunoSEQ multiplex PCR; TCRdb lists only in-frame clones, some missing. The profile shows over 2 million clones, about 95% of them singletons. Study-level findings and limits: Shared across several donors were around 5% of the naive CD4 clonotypes.

To note about this clone: Its cognate antigen is unknown.

Germline V gene lookup returns CDR1 SEHNR and CDR2 FQNEAQ (reference sequence). Trimming cost V 1 base and J 8 bases, with 6 bases left between them. The length of the CDR3 is 12 residues. This clonotype was obtained from a man aged 18 to 29 in good health. Sequencing was done on a sample of naive CD8+ T cells sorted from blood. This chain links TRBV7-9 with TRBJ2-1; D ambiguous. CDR3 in DNA: TGTGCCAGCAGCTTAGTTGTTCATGAGCAGTTCTTC. Translating gives CASSLVVHEQFF.